This TCR beta chain was retrieved from a study of blood T cell repertoires in COVID-19. CDR3 length equals 13 residues. CDR1 and CDR2 from the germline V gene are SGHDN and FVKESK. V lost 4 bases and J 6 bases, leaving 9 bases between the germline ends. Assay: immunoSEQ multiplex PCR; the TCRdb copy retains only in-frame clones and omits some. The sample yields fewer than 80,000 clones, approximately 80% seen once. The specimen was peripheral blood. This chain connects TRBV14 to TRBJ2-2; D is uncertain. The origin of this receptor is a man between 60 and 75 years old with COVID-19, enrolled during active disease. The CDR3 bases are TGTGCCAGCAGCCTGCAGTTGGCCGGGGAGCTGTTTTTT. It codes for CASSLQLAGELFF.